This T cell receptor beta chain was found in a study of shared clonotypes between healthy human individuals. Regarding the study as a whole: Larger estimated richness was generally seen in naive subsets than in memory subsets.

This clone has just a few counts. Its antigen remains unknown. From germline, CDR1 is SGHRS and CDR2 YFSETQ. The CDR3 runs to 18 residues. V trimming: 5 bases; J trimming: 5 bases; junction bases outside the gene matches: 19. Several immunoSEQ 96-well plates shared each subset's DNA, each plate a replicate. Produced via immunoSEQ multiplex PCR; TCRdb's table is partial and in-frame only. The table has 190,000 or so clones, 66% seen once; the top ten hold about 10%. The V gene is TRBV5-1, the J gene TRBJ2-5; 9 bases match TRBD1. The sequence derives from a young man in good health. The sequencing sample was made of memory CD4+ T cells sorted from blood. Subset denoted: CD45RA-negative fraction. CDR3 nucleotides: TGCGCCAGCAGTCCCCGCCCTCCGGGACAGGGTAGGGACGAGACCCAGTACTTC. It translates to CASSPRPPGQGRDETQYF.